The 16 T cell receptor beta chains listed next were all sequenced from one sample in a study of blood T cell repertoires in COVID-19 (dated by TCRdb to the early 2020s). Library prep was done by the immunoSEQ multiplex PCR assay. The clones in this table, taken by TCRdb from immuneACCESS, are in-frame only. Not every clone is retained; where verified, under half of the shortfall comes from an unresolved V gene, and the cause of the rest is unknown. Within this sample are roughly 250,000 clones, with about 80% of them counted one time only. The top ten clonotypes cover around 16% of the sample. The material sequenced was peripheral blood. These receptors originate from a person aged 70 to 85 with COVID-19, enrolled during active disease.

This clone appeared once. V gene TRBV5-6 combines with J gene TRBJ2-7; TRBD1 agrees at 7 bases. The germline CDR1 and CDR2 sequences are SGHDT and YYEEEE. This CDR3 has 13 residues. The trim removed 4 bases at V and 6 bases at J, leaving 7 bases unmatched. The chain's CDR3 is CASSLQQGREQYF. In DNA, the CDR3 is TGTGCCAGCAGCCTCCAACAGGGGCGCGAGCAGTACTTC.

The chain links TRBV20-1 to TRBJ2-1; 10 bases are a match to TRBD1. This CDR3 has 13 amino acids. The germline gives CDR1 DFQATT, CDR2 SNEGSKA (reference sequence). V dropped 5 bases and J dropped 7; count of bases not matched to a gene: 5. The CDR3 nucleotides read TGCAGTGCTGGTGACAGGGGGCGTAATGAGCAGTTCTTC. Translated: CSAGDRGRNEQFF.

The chain combines TRBV7-9 with TRBJ1-1; no reliable D call. The CDR3 sequence is 14 residues long. Germline assignment: CDR1 SEHNR and CDR2 FQNEAQ (reference sequence). V was pared by 1 base and J by 2 bases, with 8 bases between. The DNA of the CDR3 is TGTGCCAGCAGCTTAGGTACAGTCAACACTGAAGCTTTCTTT. This sequence encodes CASSLGTVNTEAFF.

V usage is TRBV18 and J usage is TRBJ1-1, with 8 bases aligning to TRBD1. Trimming took 1 base from V and 4 from J; bases not matched to a gene: 8. Germline CDR1 is KGHSH and CDR2 is LQKENI. CDR3 length: 16 residues. The CDR3 nucleotides read TGTGCCAGCTCACCACTGACCGGACAGGGTTTCACTGAAGCTTTCTTT. It codes for CASSPLTGQGFTEAFF.

The chain employs TRBV9 and TRBJ2-2; a weak D match, TRBD2 (7 bases). This CDR3 has 15 residues. Trimming took off 1 base at V and 5 bases at J, with 12 bases between the two ends. Germline lookup yields CDR1 SGDLS and CDR2 YYNGEE. The CDR3 is CASSVPGGGTGELFF. CDR3 nucleotides: TGTGCCAGCAGCGTACCGGGGGGCGGGACCGGGGAGCTGTTTTTT.

The chain links TRBV3-1 (or the pseudogene TRBV3-2) to TRBJ2-1; a weak D match, TRBD2 (5 bases). V lost 0 bases and J lost 5, with 14 bases in between. Germline lookup yields CDR1 LGHDT and CDR2 YNNKEL (reference sequence). There are 16 residues in the CDR3. DNA of the CDR3: TGTGCCAGCAGCCAAGAAATGCAGCGGACGGACAATGAGCAGTTCTTC. It encodes CASSQEMQRTDNEQFF.

V usage is TRBV6-2 or TRBV6-3 and J usage is TRBJ2-7, with 8 bases lining up with TRBD2. Germline trimming cut 5 bases from V and 4 bases from J; bases unmatched to any gene: 7. This CDR3 comprises 14 residues. Germline V gene sequence: CDR1 MNHEY, CDR2 SVGEGT. CDR3 nucleotides: TGTGCCAGCAGTGCTTCCGGGACTAGTTACGAGCAGTACTTC. Its translation is CASSASGTSYEQYF.

The chain couples TRBV7-9 to TRBJ1-1, with D possibly being TRBD1 (5 bases). V lost 1 base to trimming and J lost 6 bases, with 12 bases between them. The CDR3 runs to 14 residues. CDR1 is SEHNR and CDR2 is FQNEAQ in the germline V gene (reference sequence). The CDR3 reads CASSLESRGSEAFF. DNA for the CDR3: TGTGCCAGCAGCTTAGAGTCAAGGGGATCTGAAGCTTTCTTT. Supplemented by reference TRBV7-9 and TRBJ1-1, the full variable domain reads DTGVSQNPRHKITKRGQNVTFRCDPISEHNRLYWYRQTLGQGPEFLTYFQNEAQLEKSRLLSDRFSAERPKGSFSTLEIQRTEQGDSAMYLCASSLESRGSEAFFGQGTRLTVV.

The rearrangement links TRBV9 to TRBJ1-5; tentative D call: TRBD1 (5 bases). This CDR3 has 15 amino acids. Germline V gene data show CDR1 as SGDLS and CDR2 as YYNGEE. The germline V and J ends were trimmed by 0 bases and 1 base, with 8 bases remaining between them. In DNA, the CDR3 is TGTGCCAGCAGCGTAGGGCGGGGGAGCAATCAGCCCCAGCATTTT. Encoded protein: CASSVGRGSNQPQHF. Full variable domain (rest looked up from reference TRBV9 and TRBJ1-5): DSGVTQTPKHLITATGQRVTLRCSPRSGDLSVYWYQQSLDQGLQFLIQYYNGEERAKGNILERFSAQQFPDLHSELNLSSLELGDSALYFCASSVGRGSNQPQHFGDGTRLSIL.

The rearrangement links TRBV5-1 to TRBJ1-1, with D tentatively TRBD1 (5 bases). Trimming cost V 5 bases and J 3 bases, with 11 bases left between them. CDR3 length: 13 amino acids. Germline CDR1 is SGHRS and CDR2 is YFSETQ. For the CDR3, the DNA is TGCGCCAGCAGTTCGGACACCTACACTGAAGCTTTCTTT. It yields the protein CASSSDTYTEAFF.

V gene TRBV5-1 combines with J gene TRBJ1-3; no reliable D call. The V and J ends lost 0 bases and 2 bases respectively, with 3 bases between them. Germline values: CDR1 SGHRS, CDR2 YFSETQ. The CDR3 runs 13 residues. The CDR3 reads CASSLAPGNTIYF. The DNA of the CDR3 is TGCGCCAGCAGCTTGGCTCCTGGAAACACCATATATTTT.

This clone has a single count. The J gene is TRBJ2-3, the V gene TRBV5-6; 8 nucleotides line up with TRBD2. The V gene's germline CDR1 is SGHDT and CDR2 YYEEEE. The CDR3 is 16 residues long. V dropped 1 base and J dropped 6; count of bases not matched to a gene: 10. The CDR3 DNA is TGTGCCAGCAGCTTGACTAGCGGCGCCCCCGGGGATACGCAGTATTTT. Protein: CASSLTSGAPGDTQYF.

The rearrangement links TRBV24-1 to TRBJ2-7; 7 bases match TRBD2. Germline trimming cut 6 bases from V and 3 bases from J; bases unmatched to any gene: 13. Per the germline V gene, CDR1 is KGHDR and CDR2 is SFDVKD. This CDR3 has 16 residues. The CDR3 bases are TGTGCCACCAGTAATGCGGGGGACGGATCCATCTACGAGCAGTACTTC. This encodes CATSNAGDGSIYEQYF.

J is TRBJ2-1 and V is TRBV28; tentatively, D is TRBD1 (5 bases). Per germline, CDR1 MDHEN and CDR2 SYDVKM. V was clipped by 5 bases and J by 8 bases, with 22 bases between them. The CDR3 spans 16 residues. CDR3 nucleotides: TGTGCCAGCAGTCTCTTTCGGTGGGGCCGGGTCTATGAGCAGTTCTTC. This gives the protein CASSLFRWGRVYEQFF.

This sequence joins TRBV12-3 or TRBV12-4 and TRBJ1-1, with no clear D. The V and J ends lost 6 bases and 0 bases respectively, with 8 bases between them. This CDR3 spans 13 amino acids. CDR3 sequence: CASRYTVNTEAFF. CDR3 DNA: TGTGCCAGCAGATATACAGTGAACACTGAAGCTTTCTTT.

The V gene is TRBV7-2, the J gene TRBJ2-1; D ambiguous. There are 12 residues in the CDR3. The germline CDR1 and CDR2 sequences are SGHTA and FQGNSA. Trimming took off 6 bases at V and 7 bases at J, with 10 bases between the two ends. In DNA, the CDR3 is TGTGCCAGCAGTTATATTACAAATGAGCAGTTCTTC. Its translation: CASSYITNEQFF.